The entry below gives a single T cell receptor (beta chain) sequence along with its context. Its specificity is not known. The record originates from a study of brain T cells in children with intractable seizures. Study conclusions and caveats: HCMV serostatus was not known, and viral specificity came from CDR3 similarity only.

Generated by immunoSEQ multiplex PCR, the TCRdb table keeps only in-frame clones and is missing some. This table holds 65,000 to 85,000 clones, 93% found once. Germline CDR1 reads MNHEY; CDR2 reads SMNVEV (reference sequence). The ends lost 2 bases at V and 4 bases at J; junction bases unmatched: 5. This CDR3 is 15 amino acids long. Only cases whose brain tissue showed the highest T cell transcript signatures were sequenced. The clonotype originates from a boy in the first two years of life with tuberous sclerosis and intractable seizures. The V and J genes are TRBV27 and TRBJ2-7; TRBD1 agrees at 10 bases. The source material was peripheral blood, sampled at surgery. CDR3 residues: CASSLGTGASYEQYF. CDR3 bases: TGTGCCAGCAGTTTAGGGACAGGGGCAAGTTACGAGCAGTACTTC.